The T cell receptor beta chain described here comes from a study of PD-1 blockade in classical Hodgkin lymphoma. Regarding time point: cycle 4 day 1 (C4D1), after more than five weeks of nivolumab. Each patient experienced a relapse that followed autologous stem cell transplantation, and brentuximab vedotin exposure varied. Assay used: immunoSEQ multiplex PCR; TCRdb lists only in-frame clones, some missing. The sample includes fewer than 100,000 clones, just over 90% of them seen just once. The clonotype originates from a human donor with classical Hodgkin lymphoma. This specimen was peripheral blood mononuclear cells (PBMCs), taken before the fourth cycle of nivolumab.

This chain's CDR3 is CASSLVSSPMNTEAFF. The CDR3 DNA sequence: TGTGCCAGCAGCTTAGTATCTTCCCCGATGAACACTGAAGCTTTCTTT. The chain combines TRBV11-1 with TRBJ1-1; D is unclear. Per the germline V gene, CDR1 is SGHAT and CDR2 is FQDESV (reference sequence). Trimming left V 1 base short and J 0 bases short, with 12 bases between. The CDR3 runs 16 residues. The full variable domain, completed using reference TRBV11-1 and TRBJ1-1, is EAEVAQSPRYKITEKSQAVAFWCDPISGHATLYWYRQILGQGPELLVQFQDESVVDDSQLPKDRFSAERLKGVDSTLKIQPAELGDSAMYLCASSLVSSPMNTEAFFGQGTRLTVV.